Given below is one T cell receptor (beta chain) in context. TCRdb's copy holds only in-frame clones and misses some; the assay was immunoSEQ multiplex PCR. This sample has approximately 250,000 clones, with around 89% found just once. The cohort comprised adults aged roughly 18 to 95 years residing in under 25 US areas. The data derive from a study of blood T cell repertoires in COVID-19. The TCR originated in a woman younger than 45 who had recovered from COVID-19. Sequenced: PBMCs or T cells enriched from blood (not recorded which).

Written as DNA, the CDR3 is TGTGCCAGCAGCCCCACAGGTCGCGGGGAGCTGTTTTTT. Its translation is CASSPTGRGELFF. The rearrangement links TRBV5-6 to TRBJ2-2; weak D call: TRBD1 (5 bases). The CDR3 is 13 amino acids. The V gene lost 4 bases and the J gene lost 7 bases, with 11 bases spanning the gap. Germline CDR1 and CDR2: SGHDT and YYEEEE.